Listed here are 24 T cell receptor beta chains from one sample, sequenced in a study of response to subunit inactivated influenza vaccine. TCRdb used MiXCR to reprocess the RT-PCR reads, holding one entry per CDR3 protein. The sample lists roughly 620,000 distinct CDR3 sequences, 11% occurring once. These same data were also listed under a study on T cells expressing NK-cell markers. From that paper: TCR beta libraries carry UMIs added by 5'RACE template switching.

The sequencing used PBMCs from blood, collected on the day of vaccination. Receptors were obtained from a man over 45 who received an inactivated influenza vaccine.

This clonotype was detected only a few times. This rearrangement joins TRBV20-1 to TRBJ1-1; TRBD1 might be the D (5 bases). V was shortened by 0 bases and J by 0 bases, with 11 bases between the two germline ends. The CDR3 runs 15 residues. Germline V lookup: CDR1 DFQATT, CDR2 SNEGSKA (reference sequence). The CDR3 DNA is TGCAGTGCTAGAGATGGTGCGACAGTGAACACTGAAGCTTTCTTT. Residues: CSARDGATVNTEAFF.

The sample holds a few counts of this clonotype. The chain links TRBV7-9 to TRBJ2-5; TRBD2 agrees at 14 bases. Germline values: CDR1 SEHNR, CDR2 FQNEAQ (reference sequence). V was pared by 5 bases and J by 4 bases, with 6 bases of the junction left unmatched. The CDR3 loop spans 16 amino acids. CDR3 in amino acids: CASSQTSGRAGETQYF. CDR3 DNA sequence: TGTGCCAGCAGCCAGACTAGCGGGAGGGCTGGAGAGACCCAGTACTTC. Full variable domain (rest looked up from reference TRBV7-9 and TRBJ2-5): DTGVSQNPRHKITKRGQNVTFRCDPISEHNRLYWYRQTLGQGPEFLTYFQNEAQLEKSRLLSDRFSAERPKGSFSTLEIQRTEQGDSAMYLCASSQTSGRAGETQYFGPGTRLLVL.

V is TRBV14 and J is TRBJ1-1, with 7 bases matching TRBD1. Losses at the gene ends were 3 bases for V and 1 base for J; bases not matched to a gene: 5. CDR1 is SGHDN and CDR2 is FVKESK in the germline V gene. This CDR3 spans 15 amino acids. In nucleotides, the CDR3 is TGTGCCAGCAGCCACACAGGGGACCCGAACACTGAAGCTTTCTTT. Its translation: CASSHTGDPNTEAFF.

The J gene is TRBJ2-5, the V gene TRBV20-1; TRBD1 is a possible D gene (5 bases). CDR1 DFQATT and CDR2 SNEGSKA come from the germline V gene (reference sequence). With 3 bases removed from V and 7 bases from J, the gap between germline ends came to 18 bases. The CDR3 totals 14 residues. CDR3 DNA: TGCAGTGCTAGTCTGGACATTTTTCTGGGGACCCAGTACTTC. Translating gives CSASLDIFLGTQYF.

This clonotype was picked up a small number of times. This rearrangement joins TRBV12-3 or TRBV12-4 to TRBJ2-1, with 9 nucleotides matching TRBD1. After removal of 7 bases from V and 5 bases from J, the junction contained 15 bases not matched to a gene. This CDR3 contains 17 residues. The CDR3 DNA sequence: TGTGCCAGCACCAAGGGACAGGGTGGTTGGGGACACAATGAGCAGTTCTTC. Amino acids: CASTKGQGGWGHNEQFF.

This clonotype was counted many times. The CDR3 loop is CASSFYLFVGQESYNEQFF. Here the CDR3 DNA reads TGCGCCAGCAGCTTTTACCTATTCGTGGGACAGGAGTCCTACAATGAGCAGTTCTTC. The chain employs TRBV5-1 and TRBJ2-1; 8 bases match TRBD1. The CDR3 is 19 amino acids. The V and J ends lost 2 bases and 1 base, in that order; junction bases with no gene match: 14. Germline V gives CDR1 SGHRS, CDR2 YFSETQ.

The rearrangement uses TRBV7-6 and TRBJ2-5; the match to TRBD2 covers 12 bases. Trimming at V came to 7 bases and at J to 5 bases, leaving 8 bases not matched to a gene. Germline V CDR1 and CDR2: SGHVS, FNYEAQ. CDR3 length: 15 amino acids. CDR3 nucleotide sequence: TGTGCCAGCAAGACGACTAGCGGGGGAGTGGAGACCCAGTACTTC. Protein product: CASKTTSGGVETQYF.

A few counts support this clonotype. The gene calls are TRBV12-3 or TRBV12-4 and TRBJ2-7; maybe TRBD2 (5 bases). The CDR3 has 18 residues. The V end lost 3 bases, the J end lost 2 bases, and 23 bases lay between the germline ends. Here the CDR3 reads CASSLALNRVRAAYEQYF. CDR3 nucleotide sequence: TGTGCCAGCAGTTTGGCTCTAAATCGTGTGCGGGCGGCCTACGAGCAGTACTTC.

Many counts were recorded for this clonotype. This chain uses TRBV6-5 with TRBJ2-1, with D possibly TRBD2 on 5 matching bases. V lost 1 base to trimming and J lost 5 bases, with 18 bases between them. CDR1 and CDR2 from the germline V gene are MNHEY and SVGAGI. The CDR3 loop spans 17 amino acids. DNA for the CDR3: TGTGCCAGCAGTTACTACTATCAACCTTCGGGGAACAATGAGCAGTTCTTC. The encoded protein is CASSYYYQPSGNNEQFF.

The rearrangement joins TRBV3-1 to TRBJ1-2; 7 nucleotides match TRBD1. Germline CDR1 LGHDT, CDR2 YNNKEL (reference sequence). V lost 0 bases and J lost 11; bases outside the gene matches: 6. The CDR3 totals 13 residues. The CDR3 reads CASSQEDRTGYTF. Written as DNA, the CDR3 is TGTGCCAGCAGCCAAGAAGACAGGACAGGTTACACCTTC.

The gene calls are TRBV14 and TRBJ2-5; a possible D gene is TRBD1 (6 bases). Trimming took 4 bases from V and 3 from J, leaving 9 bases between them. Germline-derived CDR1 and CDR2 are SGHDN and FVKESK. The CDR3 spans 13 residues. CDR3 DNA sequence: TGTGCCAGCAGCCGGGACACAAAAGAGACCCAGTACTTC. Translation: CASSRDTKETQYF.

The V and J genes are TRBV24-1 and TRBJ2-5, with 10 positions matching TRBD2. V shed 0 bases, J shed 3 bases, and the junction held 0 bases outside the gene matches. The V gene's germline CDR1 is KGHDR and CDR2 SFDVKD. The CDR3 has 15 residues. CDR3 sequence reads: CATSDLLAGEETQYF. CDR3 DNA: TGTGCCACCAGTGATTTGCTAGCGGGAGAAGAGACCCAGTACTTC.

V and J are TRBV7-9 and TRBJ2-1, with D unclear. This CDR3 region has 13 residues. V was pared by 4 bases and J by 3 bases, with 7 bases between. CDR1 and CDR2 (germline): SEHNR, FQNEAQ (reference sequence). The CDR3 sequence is CASSSEIYNEQFF. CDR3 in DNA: TGTGCCAGCAGCTCCGAAATCTACAATGAGCAGTTCTTC.

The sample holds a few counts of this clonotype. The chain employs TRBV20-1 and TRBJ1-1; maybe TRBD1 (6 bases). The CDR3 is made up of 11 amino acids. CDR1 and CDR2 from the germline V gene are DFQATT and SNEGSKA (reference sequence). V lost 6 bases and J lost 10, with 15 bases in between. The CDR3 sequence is CSALGGTIAFF. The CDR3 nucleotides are TGCAGTGCCCTAGGGGGGACTATAGCTTTCTTT.

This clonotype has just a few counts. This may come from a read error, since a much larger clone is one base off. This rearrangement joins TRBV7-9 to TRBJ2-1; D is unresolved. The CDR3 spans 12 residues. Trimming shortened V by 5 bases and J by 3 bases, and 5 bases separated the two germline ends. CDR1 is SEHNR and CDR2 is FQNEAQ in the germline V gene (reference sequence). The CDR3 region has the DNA TGTGCCAGCAGCGAGGACTACAATGAGCAGTTCTTC. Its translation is CASSEDYNEQFF.

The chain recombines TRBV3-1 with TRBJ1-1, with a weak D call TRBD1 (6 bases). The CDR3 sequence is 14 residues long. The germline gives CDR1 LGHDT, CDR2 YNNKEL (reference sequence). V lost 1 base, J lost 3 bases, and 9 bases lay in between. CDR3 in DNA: TGTGCCAGCAGCCAAGCTGGGGGGCACACTGAAGCTTTCTTT. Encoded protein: CASSQAGGHTEAFF.

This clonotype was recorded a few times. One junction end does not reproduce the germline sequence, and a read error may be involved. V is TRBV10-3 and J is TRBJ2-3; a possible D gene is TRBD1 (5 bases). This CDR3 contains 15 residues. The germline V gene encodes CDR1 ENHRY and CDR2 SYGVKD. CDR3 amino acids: CAIRELGDHTDTQYF. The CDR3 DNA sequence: TGTGCCATCAGGGAGTTAGGGGATCATACAGATACGCAGTATTTT.

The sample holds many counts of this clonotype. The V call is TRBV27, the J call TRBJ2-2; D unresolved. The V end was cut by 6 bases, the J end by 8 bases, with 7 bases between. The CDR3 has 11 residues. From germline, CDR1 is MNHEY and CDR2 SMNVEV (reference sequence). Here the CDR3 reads CASRARGELFF. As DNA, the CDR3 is TGTGCCAGCAGAGCCAGGGGGGAGCTGTTTTTT.

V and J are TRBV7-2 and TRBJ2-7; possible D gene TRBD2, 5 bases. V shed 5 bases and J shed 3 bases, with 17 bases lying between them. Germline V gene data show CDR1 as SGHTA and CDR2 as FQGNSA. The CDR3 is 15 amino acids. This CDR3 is CASSLSYRGLYEQYF. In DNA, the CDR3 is TGTGCCAGCAGCCTTTCCTATCGGGGTCTCTACGAGCAGTACTTC. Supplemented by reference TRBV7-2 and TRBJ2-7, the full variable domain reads GAGVSQSPSNKVTEKGKDVELRCDPISGHTALYWYRQSLGQGLEFLIYFQGNSAPDKSGLPSDRFSAERTGGSVSTLTIQRTQQEDSAVYLCASSLSYRGLYEQYFGPGTRLTVT.

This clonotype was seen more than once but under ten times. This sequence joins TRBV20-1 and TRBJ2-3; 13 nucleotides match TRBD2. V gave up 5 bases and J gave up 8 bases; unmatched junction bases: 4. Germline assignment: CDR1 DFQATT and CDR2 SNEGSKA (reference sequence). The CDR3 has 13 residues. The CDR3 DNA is TGCAGTGCTCGGACTAGCGGGAGAGGTACGCAGTATTTT. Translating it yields CSARTSGRGTQYF.

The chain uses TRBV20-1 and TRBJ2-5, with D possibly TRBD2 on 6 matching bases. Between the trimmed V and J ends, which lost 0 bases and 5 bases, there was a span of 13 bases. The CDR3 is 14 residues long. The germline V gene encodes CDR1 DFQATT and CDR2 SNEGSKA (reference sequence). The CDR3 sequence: CSARDNRELETQYF. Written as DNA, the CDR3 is TGCAGTGCTAGAGATAACCGGGAGTTGGAGACCCAGTACTTC.

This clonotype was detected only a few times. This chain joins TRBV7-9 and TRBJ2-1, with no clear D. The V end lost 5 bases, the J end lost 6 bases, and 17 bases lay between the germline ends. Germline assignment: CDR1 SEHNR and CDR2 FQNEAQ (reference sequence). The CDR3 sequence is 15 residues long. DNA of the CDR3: TGTGCCAGCAGCCAGCAGAAGGGTTTTATCAATGAGCAGTTCTTC. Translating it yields CASSQQKGFINEQFF.

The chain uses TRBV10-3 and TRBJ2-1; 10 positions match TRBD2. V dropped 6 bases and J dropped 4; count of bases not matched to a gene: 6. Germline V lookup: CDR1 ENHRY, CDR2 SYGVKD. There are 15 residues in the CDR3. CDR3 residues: CAISNGLAVYNEQFF. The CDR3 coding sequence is TGTGCCATCAGCAATGGACTAGCGGTGTACAATGAGCAGTTCTTC.

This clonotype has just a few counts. The CDR3 region has the DNA TGTGCCAGCTCTCCGGGACAGACCTTTACCGGGGAGCTGTTTTTT. It translates to CASSPGQTFTGELFF. This chain links TRBV18 with TRBJ2-2, with 7 bases fitting TRBD1. Germline CDR1 KGHSH, CDR2 LQKENI. Losses at the gene ends were 6 bases for V and 5 bases for J; bases not matched to a gene: 9. The CDR3 consists of 15 residues.